This entry lists 29 T cell receptor beta chains sequenced from one sample in a study of blood T cells in healthy people across ages. Sample-barcoded 5' priming and a J-beta primer mix drove a second PCR of about 6 to 11 cycles. TCRdb used MiXCR to reprocess the 5' RACE reads, holding one entry per CDR3 protein. The top ten clones hold 9.4% of a sample with approximately 760,000 distinct CDR3 sequences, around 25% of them seen once. The data were also submitted as part of a second study, on T cells of mothers and their children.

The sample consisted of blood. The receptor set was obtained from a boy younger than 18 in good health.

This clonotype has more than one count but fewer than ten. The chain carries TRBV7-2 and TRBJ2-4, with D possibly being TRBD1 or TRBD2 (7 bases each). The V end lost 4 bases, the J end lost 0 bases, and 13 bases lay between the germline ends. From germline, CDR1 is SGHTA and CDR2 FQGNSA. The CDR3 has 16 residues. This CDR3 reads CASSYQGGTAKNIQYF. The DNA for the CDR3 is TGTGCCAGCAGCTACCAGGGGGGGACAGCCAAAAACATTCAGTACTTC.

The sample holds many counts of this clonotype. The chain uses TRBV29-1 and TRBJ1-2; D is unclear. Germline-derived CDR1 and CDR2 are SQVTM and ANQGSEA. Trimming shortened V by 0 bases and J by 6 bases, and 8 bases separated the two germline ends. The CDR3 is 12 residues long. CDR3 in amino acids: CSVEDLGNGYTF. The DNA for the CDR3 is TGCAGCGTTGAAGATCTTGGGAATGGCTACACCTTC.

V usage is TRBV28 and J usage is TRBJ2-7; D tentatively reads TRBD1 or TRBD2 (5 bases each). CDR3 length: 15 residues. Trimming removed 4 bases at V and 2 bases at J, with 15 bases between. CDR1 is MDHEN and CDR2 is SYDVKM in the germline V gene. DNA of the CDR3: TGTGCCAGCAGTTACCGGGACGTCTTTCCCTACGAGCAGTACTTC. Its translation is CASSYRDVFPYEQYF.

The genes are TRBV20-1 and TRBJ2-7; D gene uncertain. Trimming shortened V by 0 bases and J by 2 bases, and 8 bases separated the two germline ends. The germline V gene encodes CDR1 DFQATT and CDR2 SNEGSKA (reference sequence). This CDR3 comprises 13 residues. The CDR3 DNA follows: TGCAGTGCTAGAGAAGATCCCGCCTACGAGCAGTACTTC. Translating gives CSAREDPAYEQYF.

This clonotype has only a few counts. The gene calls are TRBV12-3 or TRBV12-4 and TRBJ1-5; D not certain. The CDR3 runs to 15 residues. Trimming took off 1 base at V and 2 bases at J, with 9 bases between the two ends. CDR3 bases: TGTGCCAGCAGTTTAGACCAGCGGGGCAATCAGCCCCAGCATTTT. It is translated as CASSLDQRGNQPQHF.

Concerning this clonotype itself: Given a much more abundant clone one base away, this may be a read error. The chain joins TRBV7-2 to TRBJ2-7, with TRBD1 matching 7 bases. V dropped 5 bases and J dropped 3; count of bases not matched to a gene: 4. Germline V lookup: CDR1 SGHTA, CDR2 FQGNSA. The CDR3 totals 13 residues. In nucleotides, the CDR3 is TGTGCCAGCAGCCGGGACAGCTTCTACGAGCAGTACTTC. Encoded protein: CASSRDSFYEQYF.

This clonotype was picked up a small number of times. The genes are TRBV4-3 and TRBJ1-1; no firm D call. This CDR3 region has 14 residues. The germline V gene encodes CDR1 LGHNA and CDR2 YSLEER. Trimming took 0 bases from V and 4 from J, leaving 9 bases between them. The CDR3 region is CASSQDFGFTEAFF. The CDR3 DNA reads TGCGCCAGCAGCCAAGATTTTGGGTTCACTGAAGCTTTCTTT.

The chain is built from TRBV3-1 and TRBJ2-5, with TRBD2 matching over 12 bases. The J call may not be correct, given that the DNA end is closer to TRBJ2-7. The CDR3 sequence is 15 residues long. The germline V gene has CDR1 LGHDT and CDR2 YNNKEL (reference sequence). CDR3 loop: CASSQGLAGAGEQYF. In DNA, the CDR3 is TGTGCCAGCAGCCAAGGACTAGCGGGAGCGGGCGAGCAGTACTTC.

This clonotype was counted between two and nine times. This chain joins TRBV29-1 and TRBJ2-7, with D unclear. The assigned J gene may be wrong: the sequence end matches TRBJ2-5 better. The V gene's germline CDR1 is SQVTM and CDR2 ANQGSEA. CDR3 length: 14 residues. The CDR3 sequence: CSVEAERYQETQYF. CDR3 bases: TGCAGCGTTGAGGCAGAACGGTACCAAGAGACCCAGTACTTC.

A few counts support this clonotype. The J gene is TRBJ2-7, the V gene TRBV27, with TRBD2 identical over 11 bases. V shed 5 bases and J 6 bases; nucleotides not matched to a gene: 6. CDR1 is MNHEY and CDR2 is SMNVEV in the germline V gene (reference sequence). This CDR3 spans 14 amino acids. The DNA of the CDR3 is TGTGCCAGCAGTCAACTAGCGGGAGCCAGCGAGCAGTACTTC. It yields the protein CASSQLAGASEQYF.

This chain joins TRBV21-1 and TRBJ2-4; TRBD1, the table's D call, lacks a check against the DNA. TRBV21-1 is a pseudogene segment. The CDR3 has 13 residues. This CDR3 is CASRGQGGTIQYF. CDR3 DNA: TGTGCCAGCAGGGGGCAGGGGGGTACCATTCAGTACTTC.

This clonotype was seen more than once but under ten times. This chain links TRBV2 with TRBJ2-5; perhaps D is TRBD1 or TRBD2 (6 bases each). The germline gives CDR1 SNHLY, CDR2 FYNNEI. The CDR3 extends over 15 amino acids. V lost 1 base to trimming and J lost 2 bases, with 11 bases between them. The CDR3 reads CASSEGQGRQETQYF. Written as DNA, the CDR3 is TGTGCCAGCAGTGAAGGGCAGGGGAGGCAAGAGACCCAGTACTTC.

In this sample, this clonotype turned up a few times. The chain combines TRBV7-9 with TRBJ2-2; TRBD2 matches 8 bases. The germline V gene encodes CDR1 SEHNR and CDR2 FQNEAQ (reference sequence). The CDR3 is made up of 15 amino acids. After removal of 5 bases from V and 6 bases from J, the junction contained 8 bases not matched to a gene. In nucleotides, the CDR3 is TGTGCCAGCAGCCCTACCGCGGGGGGCTCCGGGGAGCTGTTTTTT. Protein product: CASSPTAGGSGELFF.

This clonotype has only a few counts. The chain couples TRBV3-1 to TRBJ2-3; 7 nucleotides align to TRBD2. Germline CDR1 is LGHDT and CDR2 is YNNKEL (reference sequence). The ends lost 5 bases at V and 4 bases at J; junction bases unmatched: 9. CDR3 length: 15 amino acids. Here the CDR3 DNA reads TGTGCCAGCAGCACGAGCGGGGAACTGGCAGATACGCAGTATTTT. Its protein is CASSTSGELADTQYF.

The V gene is TRBV6-6, the J gene TRBJ1-5, with a possible D match to TRBD1 (5 bases). Trimming left V 6 bases short and J 1 base short, with 13 bases between. Germline CDR1 and CDR2: MNHNY and SVGAGI (reference sequence). The CDR3 length is 15 residues. The CDR3 spells CASSYRFRSNQPQHF. The CDR3 DNA reads as TGTGCCAGCAGCTACAGGTTTAGGAGCAATCAGCCCCAGCATTTT.

This clonotype appeared a few times. The V call is TRBV4-3, the J call TRBJ1-2; TRBD1 might be the D (5 bases). The CDR3 runs 13 residues. V lost 3 bases and J lost 7, with 12 bases in between. The germline V gene encodes CDR1 LGHNA and CDR2 YSLEER. Here the CDR3 reads CASSQTLGGGYTF. CDR3 nucleotide sequence: TGCGCCAGCAGCCAGACCCTGGGGGGTGGCTACACCTTC.

The chain uses TRBV13 and TRBJ2-5, with a tentative D call TRBD2 (6 bases). The DNA end lines up better with TRBJ2-7; the J call may be wrong. Per the germline V gene, CDR1 is PRHDT and CDR2 is FYEKMQ (reference sequence). This CDR3 region has 13 residues. The CDR3, as DNA: TGTGCCAGCAGCACCCGGGACTTCTACGAGCAGTACTTC. Translating it yields CASSTRDFYEQYF.

The V call is TRBV6-6, the J call TRBJ2-1, with D possibly called TRBD1 or TRBD2 (5 bases each). CDR1 and CDR2 from the germline V gene are MNHNY and SVGAGI (reference sequence). V dropped 2 bases and J dropped 10 bases, with 12 bases sitting between them. This CDR3 spans 13 amino acids. CDR3 sequence reads: CASSYRIGEEQFF. DNA for the CDR3: TGTGCCAGCAGTTACCGCATAGGGGAGGAGCAGTTCTTC.

This clonotype was observed a few times. V and J are TRBV6-1 and TRBJ2-4, with TRBD2 matching 11 bases. This CDR3 region has 17 residues. The germline gives CDR1 MNHNS, CDR2 SASEGT. The V and J ends lost 2 bases and 8 bases, in that order; junction bases with no gene match: 11. CDR3 sequence: CASSESALAGDEDIQYF. CDR3 DNA: TGTGCCAGCAGTGAATCGGCACTAGCGGGAGATGAAGACATTCAGTACTTC.

The J gene is TRBJ2-1, the V gene TRBV28; 8 positions agree with TRBD1. The J call is in doubt because the DNA end fits TRBJ2-7 better. The CDR3 contains 15 residues. Germline V CDR1 and CDR2: MDHEN, SYDVKM. Here the CDR3 DNA reads TGTGCCAGCAGGCCCCCGGACAGGGATTTCTACGAGCAGTACTTC. Amino acid sequence: CASRPPDRDFYEQYF.

This clonotype was detected many times. The CDR3 sequence: CASSSSPETQYF. In DNA, the CDR3 is TGTGCCAGCAGTTCTTCTCCGGAGACCCAGTACTTC. The chain recombines TRBV6-6 with TRBJ2-5, with D unclear. Per the germline V gene, CDR1 is MNHNY and CDR2 is SVGAGI (reference sequence). This CDR3 spans 12 amino acids. V lost 4 bases, J lost 5 bases, and 8 bases lay in between.

This chain joins TRBV4-3 and TRBJ1-1, with 8 bases aligning to TRBD1. CDR3 length: 15 residues. The V and J ends lost 2 bases and 1 base, in that order; junction bases with no gene match: 3. CDR1 is LGHNA and CDR2 is YSLEER in the germline V gene. The CDR3 sequence: CASSQWDRPNTEAFF. CDR3 nucleotides: TGCGCCAGCAGCCAATGGGACAGGCCGAACACTGAAGCTTTCTTT.

The table lists this clonotype with a few counts. The chain carries TRBV7-9 and TRBJ1-1, with D tentatively TRBD1 (5 bases). There are 13 residues in the CDR3. The germline CDR1 and CDR2 sequences are SEHNR and FQNEAQ (reference sequence). With 6 bases removed from V and 1 base from J, the gap between germline ends came to 9 bases. The CDR3 here is CASRTTANTEAFF. CDR3 bases: TGTGCCAGCAGGACGACAGCGAACACTGAAGCTTTCTTT.

The J gene is TRBJ2-1, the V gene TRBV7-9; D not resolved. The CDR3 contains 18 residues. The V gene's germline CDR1 is SEHNR and CDR2 FQNEAQ (reference sequence). V was trimmed by 1 base and J by 5 bases, leaving 21 bases between them. CDR3 in DNA: TGTGCCAGCAGCTTAGATTTCGGTCTAGGGCGGAATAACAATGAGCAGTTCTTC. Its translation is CASSLDFGLGRNNNEQFF.

The chain joins TRBV24-1 to TRBJ2-3; D remains unclear. The germline V and J ends were trimmed by 8 bases and 6 bases, with 8 bases remaining between them. The CDR3 covers 11 residues. Per the germline V gene, CDR1 is KGHDR and CDR2 is SFDVKD. The CDR3 is CATTAADTQYF. The CDR3 DNA reads TGTGCCACCACCGCGGCTGATACGCAGTATTTT.

The gene calls are TRBV2 and TRBJ2-5, with D maybe TRBD1 (6 bases). Trimming took 6 bases from V and 9 from J, leaving 17 bases between them. CDR3 size: 13 residues. Germline CDR1 reads SNHLY; CDR2 reads FYNNEI. DNA of the CDR3: TGTGCCAGCAGCCTAGGACAGATTCGGGCCCAGTACTTC. Translating it yields CASSLGQIRAQYF.

The chain recombines TRBV19 with TRBJ1-1; TRBD1 might be the D (6 bases). Germline values: CDR1 LNHDA, CDR2 SQIVND (reference sequence). This CDR3 region has 14 residues. The V and J ends lost 6 bases and 2 bases respectively, with 13 bases between them. CDR3 residues: CASRVVGGNTEAFF. In DNA, the CDR3 is TGTGCCAGTAGGGTAGTTGGGGGCAACACTGAAGCTTTCTTT.

This clonotype has just a few counts. This rearrangement joins TRBV29-1 to TRBJ2-1; a weak D match, TRBD2 (5 bases). Trimming removed 5 bases from V and 4 bases from J, with 15 bases in between. Germline lookup yields CDR1 SQVTM and CDR2 ANQGSEA. The CDR3 sequence is 14 residues long. Here the CDR3 reads CSVPDLGEYNEQFF. The DNA of the CDR3 is TGCAGCGTTCCTGACCTCGGGGAGTACAATGAGCAGTTCTTC.

The J gene is TRBJ1-2, the V gene TRBV20-1; 8 nucleotides line up with TRBD1. The CDR3 is 14 residues long. The J segment lost 2 bases and the V segment lost 4 bases, leaving 6 bases of the junction unmatched. Germline assignment: CDR1 DFQATT and CDR2 SNEGSKA (reference sequence). The CDR3 region is CSANTGGLNYGYTF. The DNA for the CDR3 is TGCAGTGCTAATACAGGGGGGTTAAACTATGGCTACACCTTC.